A single sample gave rise to the 25 T cell receptor beta chains below, sequenced in a study of blood T cell repertoires in COVID-19. Generated by immunoSEQ multiplex PCR, the TCRdb table keeps only in-frame clones and is missing some. The sample has 200,000 to 250,000 clones, roughly 86% seen once. The sample comprised peripheral blood. The receptors here all came from a woman aged 70-85 years with active or convalescent COVID-19.

The chain uses TRBV7-6 and TRBJ2-5; 11 bases fit TRBD1. The CDR3 runs to 17 residues. Germline V gene lookup returns CDR1 SGHVS and CDR2 FNYEAQ. V dropped 6 bases and J dropped 1; count of bases not matched to a gene: 10. CDR3 amino acids: CASSSRTGGVFQETQYF. In DNA form, the CDR3 reads TGTGCCAGCAGTTCGAGGACAGGGGGCGTATTCCAAGAGACCCAGTACTTC.

The rearrangement joins TRBV21-1 to TRBJ1-1; TRBD1, the table's D call, lacks a check against the DNA. TRBV21-1 has pseudogene status. The CDR3 consists of 16 residues. The CDR3 reads CASSPLLDSLVSEAFF. The CDR3, as DNA: TGTGCCAGCAGCCCTCTCCTGGACAGCCTTGTGTCTGAAGCTTTCTTT.

The chain's CDR3 is CASSEGGSKNEKLFF. CDR3 sequence (DNA): TGTGCCAGCAGTGAAGGGGGCAGTAAAAATGAAAAACTGTTTTTT. The rearrangement joins TRBV2 to TRBJ1-4; tentatively, D is TRBD1 (5 bases). Germline V gene sequence: CDR1 SNHLY, CDR2 FYNNEI. V lost 1 base and J lost 5, with 11 bases in between. There are 15 residues in the CDR3.

The CDR3 DNA reads TGTGCCAGCAGCCAAGGGACACCGGTTACTTGGGATCAGCCCCAGCATTTT. This translates into CASSQGTPVTWDQPQHF. The genes are TRBV4-2 and TRBJ1-5; TRBD1 is a possible D gene (5 bases). Trimming pared 1 base from V and 5 bases from J, leaving 18 bases between. This CDR3 spans 17 amino acids. The germline gives CDR1 LGHNA, CDR2 YNFKEQ.

J is TRBJ2-7 and V is TRBV5-1; possibly TRBD2 for D (5 bases). CDR1 is SGHRS and CDR2 is YFSETQ in the germline V gene. V was pared by 0 bases and J by 0 bases, with 10 bases between. CDR3 length equals 15 residues. The CDR3 sequence is CASSLVAGSSYEQYF. In nucleotides, the CDR3 is TGCGCCAGCAGCTTGGTTGCGGGTAGCTCCTACGAGCAGTACTTC.

The genes are TRBV9 and TRBJ1-2, with 8 positions matching TRBD1. This CDR3 contains 15 residues. J was trimmed by 4 bases and V by 3 bases; bases with no gene match: 8. The germline V gene has CDR1 SGDLS and CDR2 YYNGEE. CDR3 sequence: CASSETGQASYGYTF. The CDR3 bases are TGTGCCAGCAGCGAGACGGGACAGGCCTCCTATGGCTACACCTTC.

J is TRBJ1-2 and V is TRBV7-8, with 10 bases that match TRBD1. Per germline, CDR1 SGHVS and CDR2 FQNEAQ. The CDR3 contains 16 residues. Germline trimming cut 1 base from V and 4 bases from J; bases unmatched to any gene: 6. CDR3 protein: CASSLGGTGEGYGYTF. In nucleotides, the CDR3 is TGTGCCAGCAGCTTAGGGGGGACAGGGGAAGGCTATGGCTACACCTTC.

This rearrangement joins TRBV6-4 to TRBJ2-5; D might be TRBD1 (6 bases). The CDR3 length is 15 residues. The V gene's germline CDR1 is MRHNA and CDR2 SNTAGT. V dropped 4 bases and J dropped 0 bases, with 12 bases sitting between them. The CDR3 here is CASSVRGTHQETQYF. The CDR3 DNA reads as TGTGCCAGCAGTGTCCGAGGGACACACCAAGAGACCCAGTACTTC.

This chain joins TRBV7-2 and TRBJ2-7; 11 bases are a match to TRBD1. The CDR3 contains 15 residues. V lost 3 bases and J lost 3; bases outside the gene matches: 4. Germline CDR1 is SGHTA and CDR2 is FQGNSA. The CDR3 coding sequence is TGTGCCAGCAGCTTGACCGGGACAGGGGGCTACGAGCAGTACTTC. It specifies CASSLTGTGGYEQYF.

The chain uses TRBV6-1 and TRBJ1-2; D uncertain. In germline, CDR1 is MNHNS, CDR2 SASEGT. Trimming removed 1 base at V and 4 bases at J, with 4 bases between. There are 12 residues in the CDR3. CDR3 residues: CASSEEAYGYTF. CDR3 coding DNA: TGTGCCAGCAGTGAAGAAGCCTATGGCTACACCTTC.

V gene TRBV25-1 combines with J gene TRBJ2-1; the D gene is possibly TRBD2 (5 bases). The V end was cut by 2 bases, the J end by 5 bases, with 19 bases between. Germline assignment: CDR1 MGHDK and CDR2 SYGVNS. CDR3 length equals 17 residues. DNA for the CDR3: TGTGCCAGCAGTGAAATCGTGTCGGGGAGACGAAACAATGAGCAGTTCTTC. It yields the protein CASSEIVSGRRNNEQFF.

The chain joins TRBV9 to TRBJ1-4; D gene unclear. V was pared by 1 base and J by 0 bases, with 7 bases between. The CDR3 spans 15 residues. Per the germline V gene, CDR1 is SGDLS and CDR2 is YYNGEE. CDR3 amino acids: CASSVTTATNEKLFF. CDR3 coding DNA: TGTGCCAGCAGCGTAACTACTGCAACTAATGAAAAACTGTTTTTT.

The chain combines TRBV7-9 with TRBJ2-5; unclear D gene. CDR3 length equals 16 residues. Between the trimmed V and J ends, which lost 5 bases and 1 base, there was a span of 17 bases. Germline lookup yields CDR1 SEHNR and CDR2 FQNEAQ (reference sequence). The CDR3 protein is CASSPPNRGLQETQYF. The CDR3 DNA reads as TGTGCCAGCAGCCCACCCAACCGTGGCCTCCAAGAGACCCAGTACTTC.

The V call is TRBV19, the J call TRBJ2-5; possibly TRBD1 for D (6 bases). Deletions cut 5 bases from V and 5 bases from J, with 18 bases between. Germline V CDR1 and CDR2: LNHDA, SQIVND (reference sequence). This CDR3 has 15 amino acids. The CDR3, as DNA: TGTGCCAGTAGTTATTGGCAGGGGTCCCGGGAGACCCAGTACTTC. It yields the protein CASSYWQGSRETQYF.

In regard to this clone: One end of the junction is discordant with germline, which a read error may explain. This chain joins TRBV6-5 and TRBJ1-2; D perhaps matches TRBD1 (5 bases). The CDR3 spans 14 residues. The germline CDR1 and CDR2 sequences are MNHEY and SVGAGI. The CDR3 spells CATHRGTSNYGYTF. CDR3 nucleotides: TGTGCCACCCATCGGGGGACGTCTAATTATGGCTACACCTTC.

J is TRBJ1-2 and V is TRBV3-1 (or the pseudogene TRBV3-2); 9 bases align to TRBD1. V shed 9 bases and J 2 bases; nucleotides not matched to a gene: 10. The CDR3 has 15 amino acids. Germline loops: CDR1 LGHDT, CDR2 YNNKEL (reference sequence). The CDR3 DNA follows: TGTGCCAGTAAACCTGCCGGGACAGGGAACTATGGCTACACCTTC. Its protein product is CASKPAGTGNYGYTF.

V is TRBV29-1 and J is TRBJ1-2; no clear D gene. The CDR3 loop spans 13 amino acids. V was pared by 0 bases and J by 5 bases, with 10 bases between. The germline gives CDR1 SQVTM, CDR2 ANQGSEA. The chain's CDR3 is CSVEESGGYGYTF. CDR3 in DNA: TGCAGCGTTGAAGAGTCTGGCGGATATGGCTACACCTTC.

The CDR3 loop is CASSRLGQGAEAFF. In DNA, the CDR3 is TGTGCCAGCAGCCGCCTGGGACAGGGGGCTGAAGCTTTCTTT. The V gene is TRBV7-9, the J gene TRBJ1-1; 11 nucleotides align to TRBD1. V dropped 5 bases and J dropped 6; count of bases not matched to a gene: 5. The CDR3 runs 14 residues. Germline V lookup: CDR1 SEHNR, CDR2 FQNEAQ (reference sequence).

The chain links TRBV13 to TRBJ1-2; no clear D. This CDR3 is built from 15 residues. Germline lookup yields CDR1 PRHDT and CDR2 FYEKMQ (reference sequence). The V end lost 4 bases, the J end lost 6 bases, and 18 bases lay between the germline ends. The CDR3 loop is CASSSPAGVADGYTF. The DNA of the CDR3 is TGTGCCAGCAGCTCCCCCGCAGGTGTGGCTGATGGCTACACCTTC.

In this sample, this clone turned up once. The V gene is TRBV7-8, the J gene TRBJ1-5; D not certain. This CDR3 has 14 amino acids. The V end was cut by 6 bases, the J end by 5 bases, with 14 bases between. CDR1 and CDR2 from the germline V gene are SGHVS and FQNEAQ. CDR3 DNA sequence: TGTGCCAGCAGTCCACGAGGATGGGATCAGCCCCAGCATTTT. Translation: CASSPRGWDQPQHF.

V gene TRBV7-8 combines with J gene TRBJ2-2; D perhaps matches TRBD1 (5 bases). CDR3 length equals 13 residues. Germline-derived CDR1 and CDR2 are SGHVS and FQNEAQ. Trimming took 5 bases from V and 4 from J, leaving 8 bases between them. CDR3 sequence (DNA): TGTGCCAGCAGCATACAGGTCACCGGGGAGCTGTTTTTT. The encoded protein is CASSIQVTGELFF. Based on the CDR3 plus reference TRBV7-8 and TRBJ2-2, the full variable domain is GAGVSQSPRYKVAKRGQDVALRCDPISGHVSLFWYQQALGQGPEFLTYFQNEAQLDKSGLPSDRFFAERPEGSVSTLKIQRTQQEDSAVYLCASSIQVTGELFFGEGSRLTVL.

This clone was seen just once. The rearrangement joins TRBV7-9 to TRBJ1-2; 12 bases fit TRBD1. Germline loops: CDR1 SEHNR, CDR2 FQNEAQ (reference sequence). J lost 8 bases, V lost 5 bases, and 12 bases had no gene match. The CDR3 extends over 16 amino acids. CDR3 nucleotides: TGTGCCAGCAGCCGACCCGGGACAGGGGGCGCGGGGGGCTACACCTTC. It codes for CASSRPGTGGAGGYTF.

The chain employs TRBV5-4 and TRBJ2-3, with unresolved D. The CDR3 totals 15 residues. V was pared by 0 bases and J by 8 bases, with 16 bases between. The germline V gene has CDR1 SGHNT and CDR2 YYREEE (reference sequence). The DNA of the CDR3 is TGTGCCAGCAGCTTGGACAGTCTCGGCGTTGTTACGCAGTATTTT. Protein product: CASSLDSLGVVTQYF. Full variable domain (rest looked up from reference TRBV5-4 and TRBJ2-3): ETGVTQSPTHLIKTRGQQVTLRCSSQSGHNTVSWYQQALGQGPQFIFQYYREEENGRGNFPPRFSGLQFPNYSSELNVNALELDDSALYLCASSLDSLGVVTQYFGPGTRLTVL.

The V call is TRBV6-1, the J call TRBJ1-5; 12 bases agree with TRBD1. CDR1 is MNHNS and CDR2 is SASEGT in the germline V gene. Trimming at V came to 3 bases and at J to 2 bases, leaving 5 bases not matched to a gene. CDR3 length equals 17 residues. The CDR3 sequence is CASSDGTGGAGNQPQHF. CDR3 DNA sequence: TGTGCCAGCAGTGATGGGACAGGGGGCGCGGGCAATCAGCCCCAGCATTTT.

The chain couples TRBV27 to TRBJ1-2; D is ambiguous. V gave up 5 bases and J gave up 6 bases, with 10 bases separating them. The CDR3 is made up of 12 amino acids. CDR1 is MNHEY and CDR2 is SMNVEV in the germline V gene (reference sequence). DNA for the CDR3: TGTGCCAGCAGTGAGGGCGGTCATGGCTACACCTTC. It translates to CASSEGGHGYTF.